The 31 T cell receptor beta chains presented below share a single source sample, sequenced in a study of blood T cell dynamics during melanoma immunotherapy. The time point: pre-treatment baseline. Sequenced by immunoSEQ multiplex PCR; TCRdb stores in-frame clones only, minus some. The table has about 20,000 clones, nearly 90% seen once. The source material was blood, sampled from a patient treated with checkpoint blockade. The receptor source for this set is a human donor with melanoma.

The chain combines TRBV7-2 with TRBJ2-3; D ambiguous. The V end lost 1 base, the J end lost 2 bases, and 10 bases lay between the germline ends. Germline V gene lookup returns CDR1 SGHTA and CDR2 FQGNSA. The CDR3 loop spans 15 amino acids. This CDR3 reads CASSLDPYDTDTQYF. In DNA form, the CDR3 reads TGTGCCAGCAGCTTAGATCCCTACGACACAGATACGCAGTATTTT.

The chain has TRBV7-3 and TRBJ2-5; a possible D gene is TRBD1 (6 bases). The germline V and J ends were trimmed by 6 bases and 4 bases, with 18 bases remaining between them. Germline CDR1 SGHTA, CDR2 FQGTGA. This CDR3 comprises 15 residues. This CDR3 reads CASSPDSHRVETQYF. In nucleotides, the CDR3 is TGTGCCAGCAGTCCAGACTCCCACAGGGTAGAGACCCAGTACTTC. The variable domain in full, completed from reference TRBV7-3 and TRBJ2-5, reads GAGVSQTPSNKVTEKGKYVELRCDPISGHTALYWYRQSLGQGPEFLIYFQGTGAADDSGLPNDRFFAVRPEGSVSTLKIQRTERGDSAVYLCASSPDSHRVETQYFGPGTRLLVL.

The chain is built from TRBV7-9 and TRBJ1-1; no firm D call. Trimming left V 8 bases short and J 0 bases short, with 16 bases between. The CDR3 runs to 15 residues. Germline CDR1 is SEHNR and CDR2 is FQNEAQ (reference sequence). CDR3 protein: CASAVIRTVNTEAFF. The CDR3 DNA follows: TGTGCCAGCGCCGTGATAAGGACCGTGAACACTGAAGCTTTCTTT.

Here the CDR3 DNA reads TGTGCCAGCAGTTGGGACAGGCGATCCTACGAGCAGTACTTC. Translated: CASSWDRRSYEQYF. The chain is built from TRBV6-5 and TRBJ2-7; 8 bases match TRBD1. CDR1 and CDR2 (germline): MNHEY, SVGAGI. The CDR3 extends over 14 amino acids. V lost 4 bases to trimming and J lost 1 base; unmatched junction nucleotides: 3.

The chain's CDR3 is CASSDGQTAEAFF. Written as DNA, the CDR3 is TGTGCCAGCAGTGATGGGCAGACCGCTGAAGCTTTCTTT. The rearrangement links TRBV6-1 to TRBJ1-1; no clear D. Trimming took 3 bases from V and 6 from J, leaving 11 bases between them. Per the germline V gene, CDR1 is MNHNS and CDR2 is SASEGT. CDR3 length equals 13 residues.

V is TRBV5-6 and J is TRBJ2-7; no definite D call. The CDR3 has 15 residues. The V end was cut by 2 bases, the J end by 0 bases, with 12 bases between. Germline V CDR1 and CDR2: SGHDT, YYEEEE. The CDR3 protein is CASSFRSVSSYEQYF. The CDR3 bases are TGTGCCAGCAGCTTCAGGAGCGTCAGCTCCTACGAGCAGTACTTC.

This sequence joins TRBV14 and TRBJ1-1; TRBD1 is a possible D gene (5 bases). Germline values: CDR1 SGHDN, CDR2 FVKESK. The germline V and J ends were trimmed by 5 bases and 2 bases, with 12 bases remaining between them. The CDR3 is 14 amino acids. The CDR3 bases are TGTGCCAGCAGCTGGGGGGGGGTTAACACTGAAGCTTTCTTT. It specifies CASSWGGVNTEAFF.

The genes are TRBV11-2 and TRBJ1-4; D perhaps matches TRBD1 (5 bases). The CDR3 runs to 14 residues. The germline V and J ends were trimmed by 5 bases and 5 bases, with 12 bases remaining between them. CDR1 is SGHAT, CDR2 FQNNGV, per germline. Here the CDR3 DNA reads TGTGCCAGCAGCACCGGGACGGGCAATGAAAAACTGTTTTTT. It codes for CASSTGTGNEKLFF.

The chain joins TRBV19 to TRBJ1-4; the D is unclear. This CDR3 has 16 residues. The V end was cut by 2 bases, the J end by 0 bases, with 10 bases between. Per the germline V gene, CDR1 is LNHDA and CDR2 is SQIVND (reference sequence). CDR3 residues: CASSITRGATNEKLFF. The CDR3 DNA reads TGTGCCAGTAGTATAACCCGGGGAGCAACTAATGAAAAACTGTTTTTT.

In nucleotides, the CDR3 is TGTGCCAGCAGCTCACCCGGGACAGGGGGCCAGACCCAGTACTTC. Its translation is CASSSPGTGGQTQYF. This chain uses TRBV28 with TRBJ2-5, with 12 bases lining up with TRBD1. The ends lost 6 bases at V and 6 bases at J; junction bases unmatched: 8. This CDR3 comprises 15 residues. CDR1 and CDR2 from the germline V gene are MDHEN and SYDVKM.

The V call is TRBV15, the J call TRBJ1-1; D unclear. Deletions cut 8 bases from V and 1 base from J, with 11 bases between. The CDR3 is 13 residues long. Germline V gene data show CDR1 as LNHNV and CDR2 as YYDKDF (reference sequence). This CDR3 reads CATHARGNTEAFF. The CDR3 DNA reads TGTGCCACCCATGCACGGGGGAACACTGAAGCTTTCTTT. The full variable domain, with the rest looked up from reference TRBV15 and TRBJ1-1, is DAMVIQNPRYQVTQFGKPVTLSCSQTLNHNVMYWYQQKSSQAPKLLFHYYDKDFNNEADTPDNFQSRRPNTSFCFLDIRSPGLGDTAMYLCATHARGNTEAFFGQGTRLTVV.

V is TRBV11-2 and J is TRBJ2-1; TRBD2 matches at 7 bases. Germline V gene sequence: CDR1 SGHAT, CDR2 FQNNGV. The CDR3 is 17 residues long. Trimming removed 0 bases from V and 6 bases from J; junction bases left unmatched: 11. CDR3 DNA sequence: TGTGCCAGCAGCTTAGACGGGGGACTACCTCCACTCAATGAGCAGTTCTTC. Amino acid sequence: CASSLDGGLPPLNEQFF.

The chain combines TRBV6-6 with TRBJ1-4, with D possibly being TRBD1 (5 bases). Germline CDR1 MNHNY, CDR2 SVGAGI (reference sequence). This CDR3 has 16 residues. CDR3 amino acids: CVSQVDSHSTNEKLFF. CDR3 coding DNA: TGTGTAAGCCAGGTAGACAGCCACTCAACTAATGAAAAACTGTTTTTT.

The rearrangement joins TRBV5-1 to TRBJ1-5; D uncertain. Germline CDR1 reads SGHRS; CDR2 reads YFSETQ. This CDR3 has 13 residues. The V gene lost 0 bases and the J gene lost 6 bases, with 7 bases spanning the gap. CDR3 amino acids: CASSLVGGQPQHF. The CDR3 nucleotides read TGCGCCAGCAGCTTGGTAGGTGGTCAGCCCCAGCATTTT.

This chain uses TRBV6-1 with TRBJ1-5, with no clear D. CDR3 length: 15 amino acids. V gave up 3 bases and J gave up 7 bases, with 16 bases separating them. Germline V gene sequence: CDR1 MNHNS, CDR2 SASEGT. This chain's CDR3 is CASSDMGLRRQPQHF. The CDR3 region has the DNA TGTGCCAGCAGTGACATGGGGTTACGGAGGCAGCCCCAGCATTTT.

The chain uses TRBV5-1 and TRBJ1-3; no reliable D call. This CDR3 contains 15 residues. The V gene's germline CDR1 is SGHRS and CDR2 YFSETQ. V shed 0 bases and J shed 0 bases, with 7 bases lying between them. The CDR3 sequence: CASSLDTSSGNTIYF. The CDR3 nucleotides read TGCGCCAGCAGCTTGGACACCAGCTCTGGAAACACCATATATTTT.

The chain joins TRBV5-8 to TRBJ1-5; no reliable D call. V lost 5 bases, J lost 1 base, and 13 bases lay in between. Germline loops: CDR1 SGHTS, CDR2 YDEGEE. CDR3 length equals 15 residues. CDR3 protein: CASRTWVGSNQPQHF. As DNA, the CDR3 is TGTGCCAGCAGGACTTGGGTTGGGAGCAATCAGCCCCAGCATTTT.

The J gene is TRBJ1-1, the V gene TRBV2; no reliable D call. The CDR3 is 13 residues long. Looked up from germline, CDR1 is SNHLY and CDR2 is FYNNEI. Trimming took 6 bases from V and 1 from J, leaving 9 bases between them. CDR3 nucleotide sequence: TGTGCCAGCAGCCCCCGATGGAACACTGAAGCTTTCTTT. Protein: CASSPRWNTEAFF.

This chain uses TRBV6-5 with TRBJ1-1; D ambiguous. The CDR3 extends over 13 amino acids. Between the trimmed V and J ends, which lost 0 bases and 8 bases, there was a span of 10 bases. Germline CDR1 is MNHEY and CDR2 is SVGAGI. The CDR3 region is CASSYSGSKEAFF. The CDR3 bases are TGTGCCAGCAGTTACTCAGGCTCAAAAGAAGCTTTCTTT.

The genes are TRBV11-2 and TRBJ2-3; D might be TRBD1 or TRBD2, each matching 6 bases. The CDR3 sequence is 18 residues long. Trimming shortened V by 4 bases and J by 6 bases, and 26 bases separated the two germline ends. Germline-derived CDR1 and CDR2 are SGHAT and FQNNGV. CDR3 DNA: TGTGCCAGCAGCTCCACTCTAGGGGGGTCAGGAAAGAGGGATACGCAGTATTTT. This gives the protein CASSSTLGGSGKRDTQYF.

The chain employs TRBV7-6 and TRBJ2-2, with 7 bases lining up with TRBD2. V lost 7 bases and J lost 4; bases outside the gene matches: 21. Germline V gene data show CDR1 as SGHVS and CDR2 as FNYEAQ. The CDR3 loop spans 19 amino acids. The CDR3 spells CASKIFGGSWTRSTGELFF. For the CDR3, the DNA is TGTGCCAGCAAAATTTTCGGGGGGTCGTGGACTAGGAGCACCGGGGAGCTGTTTTTT. Full variable domain (missing parts from reference TRBV7-6 and TRBJ2-2): GAGVSQSPRYKVTKRGQDVALRCDPISGHVSLYWYRQALGQGPEFLTYFNYEAQQDKSGLPNDRFSAERPEGSISTLTIQRTEQRDSAMYRCASKIFGGSWTRSTGELFFGEGSRLTVL.

J is TRBJ1-2 and V is TRBV6-5, with 8 bases that match TRBD1. The V gene's germline CDR1 is MNHEY and CDR2 SVGAGI. CDR3 length: 13 amino acids. J lost 8 bases, V lost 8 bases, and 10 bases had no gene match. The CDR3 DNA is TGTGCCAGCGGCCGCGGACAGGGTGGGGGCTACACCTTC. Translation: CASGRGQGGGYTF.

The CDR3, as DNA: TGTGCCAGCAGCTCTCTAGCGGATGCCTACAATGAGCAGTTCTTC. Its translation: CASSSLADAYNEQFF. The chain is built from TRBV11-2 and TRBJ2-1, with 7 bases matching TRBD2. Germline V gene lookup returns CDR1 SGHAT and CDR2 FQNNGV. With 4 bases clipped from V and 2 bases from J, the junction kept 5 bases outside the gene matches. The CDR3 has 15 residues.

V gene TRBV7-2 combines with J gene TRBJ2-5; no clear D gene. The CDR3 consists of 13 residues. Trimming removed 3 bases from V and 5 bases from J, with 10 bases in between. CDR1 and CDR2 from the germline V gene are SGHTA and FQGNSA. CDR3: CASSLPGWETQYF. The CDR3 nucleotides read TGTGCCAGCAGCTTGCCCGGGTGGGAGACCCAGTACTTC.

This clone was seen just once. The gene calls are TRBV6-5 and TRBJ2-3; possibly TRBD2 for D (5 bases). The V gene's germline CDR1 is MNHEY and CDR2 SVGAGI. CDR3 length: 14 amino acids. The V end lost 10 bases, the J end lost 1 base, and 15 bases lay between the germline ends. In DNA form, the CDR3 reads TGTGCCACGGAGAGGGCGGGTGGCACAGATACGCAGTATTTT. This codes for CATERAGGTDTQYF.

CDR3: CASSPDRGGNQPQHF. CDR3 bases: TGTGCCAGCAGCCCGGACAGGGGTGGCAATCAGCCCCAGCATTTT. This chain uses TRBV11-2 with TRBJ1-5; 9 nucleotides agree with TRBD1. This CDR3 has 15 residues. Trimming cost V 5 bases and J 2 bases; bases outside gene matches: 4. Germline V gene lookup returns CDR1 SGHAT and CDR2 FQNNGV.

This chain uses TRBV7-2 with TRBJ2-5; 7 bases map to TRBD1. This CDR3 is 13 amino acids long. With V trimmed by 3 bases and J by 4 bases, 2 bases remained unmatched. Germline V lookup: CDR1 SGHTA, CDR2 FQGNSA. The CDR3 region is CASSFAGGETQYF. The DNA for the CDR3 is TGTGCCAGCAGCTTCGCAGGGGGAGAGACCCAGTACTTC.

The rearrangement joins TRBV29-1 to TRBJ2-7; 11 nucleotides align to TRBD1. Trimming removed 7 bases from V and 7 bases from J; junction bases left unmatched: 9. Germline CDR1 and CDR2: SQVTM and ANQGSEA. The CDR3 sequence is 13 residues long. The CDR3 protein is CSGRGQGVGEQYF. The CDR3 DNA reads TGCAGCGGGAGGGGACAGGGGGTCGGGGAGCAGTACTTC.

The chain recombines TRBV9 with TRBJ1-4; a weak D match, TRBD1 (6 bases). V shed 3 bases and J shed 4 bases, with 16 bases lying between them. This CDR3 is built from 16 residues. Germline loops: CDR1 SGDLS, CDR2 YYNGEE. CDR3 region: CASSGGGWANNEKLFF. The CDR3 nucleotides are TGTGCCAGCAGCGGAGGGGGATGGGCGAATAATGAAAAACTGTTTTTT.

The chain couples TRBV11-2 to TRBJ2-5; TRBD2 matches 7 bases. The J segment lost 7 bases and the V segment lost 1 base, leaving 3 bases of the junction unmatched. Per germline, CDR1 SGHAT and CDR2 FQNNGV. The CDR3 totals 13 residues. The CDR3 DNA follows: TGTGCCAGCAGCTTAGCTGGGGAGGGGACCCAGTACTTC. It specifies CASSLAGEGTQYF.

This clone was observed a few times. The chain recombines TRBV14 with TRBJ2-7; 8 bases are a match to TRBD2. Trimming cost V 1 base and J 2 bases; bases outside gene matches: 10. CDR1 is SGHDN and CDR2 is FVKESK in the germline V gene. This CDR3 is 17 amino acids long. CDR3 in amino acids: CASSQGAAGGIPYEQYF. CDR3 coding DNA: TGTGCCAGCAGCCAAGGGGCGGCGGGGGGCATTCCCTACGAGCAGTACTTC.